The entry below gives a single T cell receptor beta chain sequence along with its context. Its specificity is not known. This specimen belongs to a study of T cell repertoires in cytomegalovirus infection. On the study more broadly: Evidence of both CMV infection and a matching HLA type came from public TCR beta signatures. Whole-study findings and limits: CMV carriers having the relevant HLA were flagged by cumulative public TCR beta family frequency.

The germline gives CDR1 LNHDA, CDR2 SQIVND (reference sequence). With 7 bases removed from V and 7 bases from J, the gap between germline ends came to 11 bases. The CDR3 contains 12 residues. Via MiXCR, TCRdb re-called the reads, giving one row per CDR3 protein. The data hold 800,000 to 950,000 distinct CDR3 sequences, with around a third observed a single time. Source: cultured CD8+ T cells from PBMCs, taken from culture after CMV antigen stimulation. The genes are TRBV19 and TRBJ1-5, with a weak D call TRBD1 (6 bases). The receptor was derived from a human donor in good health (CMV status not recorded). Some clones in this sample may be carry-over from other donors' samples. CDR3 sequence (DNA): TGTGCCAGTAAAAACAGGGTACAGCCCCAGCATTTT. Its translation: CASKNRVQPQHF.